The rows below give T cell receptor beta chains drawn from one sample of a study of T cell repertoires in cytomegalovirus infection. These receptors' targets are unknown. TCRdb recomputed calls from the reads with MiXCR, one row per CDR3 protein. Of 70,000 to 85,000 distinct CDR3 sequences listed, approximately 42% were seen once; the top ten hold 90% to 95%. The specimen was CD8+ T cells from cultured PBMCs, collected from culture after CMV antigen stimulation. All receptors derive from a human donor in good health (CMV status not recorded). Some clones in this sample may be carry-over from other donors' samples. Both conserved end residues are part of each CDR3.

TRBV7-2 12 CASSWDGYEQYF
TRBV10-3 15 CAISESGQTSYEQYF
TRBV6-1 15 CASSEISGTLETQYF
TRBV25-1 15 CASSPQNRGSYEQYF
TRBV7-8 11 CASRGGYEQYF
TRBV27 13 CASSTFVGEKLFF
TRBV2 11 CAFERYNEQFF
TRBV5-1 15 CASSFNQETNYGYTF
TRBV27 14 CASSSARGAYEQYF
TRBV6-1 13 CASSFPGQDGYTF
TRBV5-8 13 CASSDRGWDEQFF
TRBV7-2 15 CASSSGTGGVDTQYF
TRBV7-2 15 CASSLARDFSYEQYF
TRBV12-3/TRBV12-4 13 CASSLGYGDTQYF
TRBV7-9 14 CASSPPVGRTGAFF
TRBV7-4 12 CASRGTWVEAFF
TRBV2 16 CASPRRRDSPYNEQFF
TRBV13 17 CASSSRTAGTSSYEQYF
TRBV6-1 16 CASSESPVTSGDTQYF
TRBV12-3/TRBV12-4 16 CASSKSRDRLTGELFF
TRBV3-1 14 CASSQVGYNTEAFF
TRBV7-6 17 CASSHGLAGDLAGEQFF
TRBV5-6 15 CASSSSGDPQETQYF
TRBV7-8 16 CASSSGVESVANEQFF
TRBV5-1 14 CASSPKGGGTEAFF
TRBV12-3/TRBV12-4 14 CASSLGGQGDTQYF
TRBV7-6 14 CASSLDGGTGELFF